The 9 T cell receptor beta chains listed next were all sequenced from one sample in a study of blood T cell repertoires in COVID-19. Some clones are missing from TCRdb's copy, which holds only in-frame ones; the method was immunoSEQ multiplex PCR. The sample carries fewer than 300,000 clones, approximately 90% recorded once. The sequenced sample was peripheral blood. The receptor source for this set is a woman aged 40 to 50 who had recovered from COVID-19.

The V call is TRBV4-2, the J call TRBJ2-1; TRBD2 agrees at 7 bases. CDR1 is LGHNA and CDR2 is YNFKEQ in the germline V gene. V lost 3 bases to trimming and J lost 0 bases; unmatched junction nucleotides: 8. The CDR3 is 17 amino acids. The CDR3 spells CASSQASSGSSYNEQFF. CDR3 sequence (DNA): TGTGCCAGCAGCCAGGCCTCTAGCGGCAGCTCCTACAATGAGCAGTTCTTC.

The table lists this clone with a few counts. The CDR3 sequence is CASSSPENYGYTF. CDR3 nucleotide sequence: TGCGCCAGCAGCTCCCCGGAGAACTATGGCTACACCTTC. J is TRBJ1-2 and V is TRBV5-1; D unclear. Germline-derived CDR1 and CDR2 are SGHRS and YFSETQ. The CDR3 extends over 13 amino acids. V lost 3 bases and J 2 bases, leaving 8 bases between the germline ends. The whole variable domain, filled in from reference TRBV5-1 and TRBJ1-2, reads KAGVTQTPRYLIKTRGQQVTLSCSPISGHRSVSWYQQTPGQGLQFLFEYFSETQRNKGNFPGRFSGRQFSNSRSEMNVSTLELGDSALYLCASSSPENYGYTFGSGTRLTVV.

This clone was detected once. The chain couples TRBV12-5 to TRBJ1-2; a weak D match, TRBD1 (6 bases). Per the germline V gene, CDR1 is LGHNT and CDR2 is FRNRAP. The CDR3 totals 13 residues. Between the trimmed V and J ends, which lost 7 bases and 8 bases, there was a span of 17 bases. The CDR3 coding sequence is TGTGCTAGTGCCCTGGGGGGGGCAGGGGGCTACACCTTC. Its protein is CASALGGAGGYTF. Complete variable domain (other parts from reference TRBV12-5 and TRBJ1-2): DARVTQTPRHKVTEMGQEVTMRCQPILGHNTVFWYRQTMMQGLELLAYFRNRAPLDDSGMPKDRFSAEMPDATLATLKIQPSEPRDSAVYFCASALGGAGGYTFGSGTRLTVV.

The rearrangement uses TRBV11-3 and TRBJ2-5, with TRBD2 identical over 7 bases. The J segment lost 4 bases and the V segment lost 1 base, leaving 3 bases of the junction unmatched. Germline values: CDR1 SGHNT, CDR2 YENEEA. The CDR3 runs to 14 residues. For the CDR3, the DNA is TGTGCCAGCAGCTTAGGTGGGACTACAGAGACCCAGTACTTC. It encodes CASSLGGTTETQYF.

The chain recombines TRBV6-2 or TRBV6-3 with TRBJ2-1; possibly TRBD1 for D (6 bases). CDR1 is MNHEY and CDR2 is SVGEGT in the germline V gene. The CDR3 consists of 12 residues. The V end was cut by 2 bases, the J end by 12 bases, with 11 bases between. The CDR3 sequence is CASSYTLGGQFF. CDR3 sequence (DNA): TGTGCCAGCAGTTACACACTAGGGGGGCAGTTCTTC.

The V and J genes are TRBV11-3 and TRBJ2-1; no definite D call. With 6 bases removed from V and 6 bases from J, the gap between germline ends came to 6 bases. The V gene's germline CDR1 is SGHNT and CDR2 YENEEA. The CDR3 runs to 11 residues. This chain's CDR3 is CASSRSNEQFF. The CDR3 DNA follows: TGTGCCAGCAGTCGGTCCAATGAGCAGTTCTTC.

J is TRBJ2-7 and V is TRBV9; 8 positions agree with TRBD2. Germline CDR1 is SGDLS and CDR2 is YYNGEE. Trimming cost V 3 bases and J 3 bases; bases outside gene matches: 11. This CDR3 region has 16 residues. The CDR3, as DNA: TGTGCCAGCAGCGATGCCCCGGGACTAGGGGTCTACGAGCAGTACGTC. Translation: CASSDAPGLGVYEQYV.

This clone turned up a few times. The V and J genes are TRBV11-3 and TRBJ2-3; the match to TRBD2 covers 13 bases. The CDR3 loop spans 16 amino acids. CDR1 is SGHNT, CDR2 YENEEA, per germline. V gave up 5 bases and J gave up 2 bases; unmatched junction bases: 4. The DNA for the CDR3 is TGTGCCAGCAGCCGTGGGACTAGCGGGACCACAGATACGCAGTATTTT. Amino acid sequence: CASSRGTSGTTDTQYF.

CDR3 sequence (DNA): TGTGCCAGCAGCCCCCCCACGGGAGGGGACTACGAGCAGTACTTC. As protein: CASSPPTGGDYEQYF. The chain employs TRBV7-9 and TRBJ2-7; 8 nucleotides line up with TRBD2. Germline CDR1 reads SEHNR; CDR2 reads FQNEAQ (reference sequence). This CDR3 comprises 15 residues. With V trimmed by 5 bases and J by 3 bases, 9 bases remained unmatched.